The 9 T cell receptor beta chains listed next were all sequenced from one sample in a study of T cell responses to AZD1222 COVID-19 vaccine. Generated by immunoSEQ multiplex PCR, the TCRdb table keeps only in-frame clones and is missing some. Of around 160,000 clones in the sample, around four fifths were seen once. This material consisted of peripheral blood, taken on day 0 of MenACWY control vaccination. These TCRs come from an adult in good health.

This clone has only a few counts. The chain uses TRBV15 and TRBJ2-7, with D unresolved. The germline V and J ends were trimmed by 0 bases and 5 bases, with 8 bases remaining between them. The CDR3 totals 13 residues. The V gene's germline CDR1 is LNHNV and CDR2 YYDKDF (reference sequence). The CDR3 loop reads CATSRDSGHEQYV. As DNA, the CDR3 is TGTGCCACCAGCAGAGATTCAGGCCACGAGCAGTACGTC.

This clone was seen ten or more times. The rearrangement links TRBV12-5 to TRBJ1-3; tentatively, D is TRBD1 (6 bases). Trimming shortened V by 5 bases and J by 0 bases, and 11 bases separated the two germline ends. CDR3 length: 15 residues. Germline-derived CDR1 and CDR2 are LGHNT and FRNRAP. The CDR3 here is CASGLGQPSGNTIYF. The CDR3 coding sequence is TGTGCTAGTGGTCTCGGACAGCCCTCTGGAAACACCATATATTTT. The full variable domain, in which reference TRBV12-5 and TRBJ1-3 provide the parts outside the CDR3, is DARVTQTPRHKVTEMGQEVTMRCQPILGHNTVFWYRQTMMQGLELLAYFRNRAPLDDSGMPKDRFSAEMPDATLATLKIQPSEPRDSAVYFCASGLGQPSGNTIYFGEGSWLTVV.

The V call is TRBV5-1, the J call TRBJ2-1; 13 bases line up with TRBD2. The CDR3 is made up of 15 amino acids. Unmatched junction bases numbered 4, after V lost 4 bases and J lost 6 bases. The germline V gene has CDR1 SGHRS and CDR2 YFSETQ. This chain's CDR3 is CASSIRTSGGNEQFF. The CDR3 coding sequence is TGCGCCAGCAGCATAAGGACTAGCGGGGGCAATGAGCAGTTCTTC.

The chain links TRBV7-9 to TRBJ1-2, with D unclear. This CDR3 has 12 amino acids. Germline CDR1 reads SEHNR; CDR2 reads FQNEAQ (reference sequence). V lost 6 bases and J lost 2, with 7 bases in between. CDR3 amino acids: CASSQENYGYTF. In nucleotides, the CDR3 is TGTGCCAGCAGTCAAGAGAACTATGGCTACACCTTC. Supplemented by reference TRBV7-9 and TRBJ1-2, the full variable domain reads DTGVSQNPRHKITKRGQNVTFRCDPISEHNRLYWYRQTLGQGPEFLTYFQNEAQLEKSRLLSDRFSAERPKGSFSTLEIQRTEQGDSAMYLCASSQENYGYTFGSGTRLTVV.

CDR3 protein: CASSSTGLPNEQFF. The CDR3 nucleotides read TGTGCCAGCAGCTCTACGGGACTCCCCAATGAGCAGTTCTTC. The chain joins TRBV9 to TRBJ2-1, with D possibly being TRBD2 (6 bases). Trimming cost V 4 bases and J 6 bases, with 14 bases left between them. The CDR3 runs to 14 residues. Looked up from germline, CDR1 is SGDLS and CDR2 is YYNGEE.

This clone was seen once. The chain carries TRBV2 and TRBJ2-2; TRBD2 agrees at 9 bases. Looked up from germline, CDR1 is SNHLY and CDR2 is FYNNEI. The CDR3 is 19 residues long. V shed 5 bases, J shed 0 bases, and the junction held 13 bases outside the gene matches. The CDR3 sequence: CASSLPAVSSGANTGELFF. The CDR3 DNA sequence: TGTGCCAGCAGTTTACCCGCTGTCTCTAGCGGGGCGAACACCGGGGAGCTGTTTTTT.

V usage is TRBV5-3 and J usage is TRBJ1-3, with D uncertain. TRBV5-3 is marked as an open reading frame, function uncertain. Between the trimmed V and J ends, which lost 0 bases and 0 bases, there was a span of 10 bases. The CDR3 has 16 amino acids. The CDR3 coding sequence is TGTGCCAGAAGCTTGGAAGGTACTTGCTCTGGAAACACCATATATTTT. It specifies CARSLEGTCSGNTIYF.

The chain couples TRBV6-5 to TRBJ1-6, with 7 bases aligning to TRBD1. The J segment lost 5 bases and the V segment lost 5 bases, leaving 3 bases of the junction unmatched. This CDR3 has 14 residues. CDR1 and CDR2 from the germline V gene are MNHEY and SVGAGI. The CDR3 sequence: CASSRQGDNSPLHF. The CDR3 DNA reads TGTGCCAGCAGTAGACAGGGCGATAATTCACCCCTCCACTTT.

The DNA for the CDR3 is TGTGCCAGCAGTTTATACGGAGACTATGGCTACACCTTC. It encodes CASSLYGDYGYTF. This chain links TRBV28 with TRBJ1-2; D not certain. This CDR3 spans 13 amino acids. CDR1 and CDR2 from the germline V gene are MDHEN and SYDVKM. Trimming removed 1 base from V and 3 bases from J, with 6 bases in between.